This TCR beta chain came from a study of T cell clones after liver transplantation. The table came from immunoSEQ multiplex PCR; TCRdb's copy has only in-frame clones and leaves some out. The sample holds about 99,000 clones, 75% to 85% seen once. V dropped 3 bases and J dropped 4; count of bases not matched to a gene: 6. Germline CDR1 reads MNHEY; CDR2 reads SMNVEV (reference sequence). The CDR3 consists of 14 residues. The rearrangement uses TRBV27 and TRBJ2-7, with 7 bases that match TRBD1. The source is a human donor who received a liver transplant. The starting material was CD4+ T cells from blood, obtained before liver transplant. The CDR3 loop reads CASSFTDRFYEQYF. The DNA of the CDR3 is TGTGCCAGCAGTTTTACGGACAGGTTTTACGAGCAGTACTTC.